The 13 T cell receptor beta chains given below trace back to one sample, sequenced in a study of T cell responses to AZD1222 COVID-19 vaccine. The repertoire was sequenced with immunoSEQ multiplex PCR; TCRdb's copy has only in-frame clones and lacks some. The table shows about 130,000 clones, with roughly 93% occurring only once. The material sequenced was peripheral blood, taken on day 0 of AZD1222 vaccination. These receptors came from an adult in good health.

The J gene is TRBJ2-1, the V gene TRBV4-3; D may match TRBD1 or TRBD2 (5 bases each). Germline V gene lookup returns CDR1 LGHNA and CDR2 YSLEER. Trimming shortened V by 4 bases and J by 11 bases, and 18 bases separated the two germline ends. This CDR3 is 14 amino acids long. The CDR3 nucleotides are TGCGCCAGCAGCCTTGCCGAGGGTGTGGGGCAGCAGTTCTTC. Translating it yields CASSLAEGVGQQFF.

The V call is TRBV7-3, the J call TRBJ1-3; a possible D gene is TRBD1 (5 bases). Germline V gives CDR1 SGHTA, CDR2 FQGTGA. Trimming left V 2 bases short and J 4 bases short, with 12 bases between. This CDR3 is built from 15 residues. This chain's CDR3 is CASSLGAGIGNTIYF. DNA for the CDR3: TGTGCCAGCAGCTTAGGGGCAGGCATCGGAAACACCATATATTTT.

The chain carries TRBV9 and TRBJ2-1; D perhaps matches TRBD1 (6 bases). Trimming took 3 bases from V and 0 from J, leaving 13 bases between them. Germline CDR1 is SGDLS and CDR2 is YYNGEE. This CDR3 is built from 16 residues. CDR3 residues: CASSAAQGFSYNEQFF. The CDR3 nucleotides are TGTGCCAGCAGCGCCGCACAGGGTTTCTCCTACAATGAGCAGTTCTTC.

The rearrangement links TRBV6-5 to TRBJ2-1; D is uncertain. The V gene lost 6 bases and the J gene lost 6 bases, with 12 bases spanning the gap. CDR1 is MNHEY and CDR2 is SVGAGI in the germline V gene. The length of the CDR3 is 13 residues. The CDR3 loop is CASREFGPNEQFF. The DNA of the CDR3 is TGTGCCAGCAGGGAGTTCGGTCCCAATGAGCAGTTCTTC.

The chain employs TRBV2 and TRBJ1-2; the D is unclear. The CDR3 loop spans 11 amino acids. CDR1 is SNHLY and CDR2 is FYNNEI in the germline V gene. The V end lost 4 bases, the J end lost 8 bases, and 8 bases lay between the germline ends. As DNA, the CDR3 is TGTGCCAGCAGTGGCCCAGCGGGCTACACCTTC. It yields the protein CASSGPAGYTF.

CDR3 nucleotide sequence: TGTGCCAGCAGCCATGCCAGGACAGGGGGTGGTGAGCAGTACTTC. Translated: CASSHARTGGGEQYF. V gene TRBV3-1 (or the pseudogene TRBV3-2) combines with J gene TRBJ2-7, with TRBD1 matching over 10 bases. From germline, CDR1 is LGHDT and CDR2 YNNKEL (reference sequence). V shed 3 bases, J shed 7 bases, and the junction held 9 bases outside the gene matches. The CDR3 is 15 amino acids.

This chain links TRBV3-1 (or the pseudogene TRBV3-2) with TRBJ1-5; unclear D gene. The CDR3 loop spans 15 amino acids. Per the germline V gene, CDR1 is LGHDT and CDR2 is YNNKEL (reference sequence). V was shortened by 2 bases and J by 0 bases, with 8 bases between the two germline ends. CDR3 nucleotide sequence: TGTGCCAGCAGCCAAACACCGAATAGCAATCAGCCCCAGCATTTT. As protein: CASSQTPNSNQPQHF.

The genes are TRBV11-2 and TRBJ1-6; 10 nucleotides agree with TRBD1. This CDR3 has 15 residues. V dropped 3 bases and J dropped 7; count of bases not matched to a gene: 3. Germline V gene data show CDR1 as SGHAT and CDR2 as FQNNGV. CDR3 nucleotide sequence: TGTGCCAGCAGCTTTCGGGACAGGGGAAATTCACCCCTCCACTTT. Translation gives CASSFRDRGNSPLHF. The whole variable domain, filled in from reference TRBV11-2 and TRBJ1-6, reads EAGVAQSPRYKIIEKRQSVAFWCNPISGHATLYWYQQILGQGPKLLIQFQNNGVVDDSQLPKDRFSAERLKGVDSTLKIQPAKLEDSAVYLCASSFRDRGNSPLHFGNGTRLTVT.

The chain is built from TRBV6-5 and TRBJ2-7, with 7 positions matching TRBD1. The CDR3 extends over 15 amino acids. V lost 7 bases to trimming and J lost 1 base; unmatched junction nucleotides: 10. The germline V gene encodes CDR1 MNHEY and CDR2 SVGAGI. The DNA of the CDR3 is TGTGCCAGCACATGGACAGGAGGCGCTTCCTACGAGCAGTACTTC. Its translation: CASTWTGGASYEQYF.

The V gene is TRBV9, the J gene TRBJ1-2, with a tentative D call TRBD1 (6 bases). V gave up 4 bases and J gave up 2 bases, with 6 bases separating them. Germline values: CDR1 SGDLS, CDR2 YYNGEE. The CDR3 is 12 residues long. CDR3 region: CASSTGNYGYTF. The CDR3 DNA reads as TGTGCCAGCAGCACAGGGAACTATGGCTACACCTTC.

This clone was found a few times. J is TRBJ2-7 and V is TRBV30; TRBD1 matches at 8 bases. V shed 0 bases and J 2 bases; nucleotides not matched to a gene: 21. CDR3 length equals 20 residues. Per the germline V gene, CDR1 is GTSNPN and CDR2 is SVGIG (reference sequence). CDR3 coding DNA: TGTGCCTGGAGTGTAAACCGACCTATCCTTCAAGACAGGGGACCCTACGAGCAGTACTTC. Translating gives CAWSVNRPILQDRGPYEQYF.

The V and J genes are TRBV7-9 and TRBJ1-5; possible D gene TRBD1, 5 bases. The germline V gene has CDR1 SEHNR and CDR2 FQNEAQ (reference sequence). Between the trimmed V and J ends, which lost 3 bases and 5 bases, there was a span of 11 bases. CDR3 size: 14 residues. CDR3 loop: CASSFSGADQPQHF. CDR3 coding DNA: TGTGCCAGCAGCTTTAGCGGGGCGGATCAGCCCCAGCATTTT.

The chain uses TRBV27 and TRBJ1-1; D is undetermined. The CDR3 loop spans 15 amino acids. Trimming took 4 bases from V and 0 from J, leaving 12 bases between them. The V gene's germline CDR1 is MNHEY and CDR2 SMNVEV (reference sequence). CDR3 DNA: TGTGCCAGCAGTTCCGCGGGCGGAGTGAACACTGAAGCTTTCTTT. It encodes CASSSAGGVNTEAFF.